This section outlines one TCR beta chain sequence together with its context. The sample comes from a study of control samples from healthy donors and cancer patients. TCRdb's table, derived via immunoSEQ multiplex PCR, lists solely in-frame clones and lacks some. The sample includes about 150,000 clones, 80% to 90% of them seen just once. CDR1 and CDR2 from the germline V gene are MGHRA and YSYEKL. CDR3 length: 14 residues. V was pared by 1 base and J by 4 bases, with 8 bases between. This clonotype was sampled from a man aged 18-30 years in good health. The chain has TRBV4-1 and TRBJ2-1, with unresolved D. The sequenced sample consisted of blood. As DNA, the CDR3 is TGCGCCAGCAGCCAAGGTCCGAGATACAATGAGCAGTTCTTC. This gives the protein CASSQGPRYNEQFF.